The 14 T cell receptor beta chains below come from one sample, sequenced in a study of human CD8 memory T cell subsets. Making the TCR beta libraries relied on UMI-labeled 5' RACE. After re-calling the 5' RACE reads, TCRdb lists one entry per CDR3 protein, DNA absent. The sample yields roughly 4,500 distinct CDR3 sequences, of which the top ten take up about 35%. The specimen was CD8+ T cells from PBMCs. The receptors stem from a human donor in good health.

J is TRBJ2-2 and V is TRBV12-1. TRBV12-1 is flagged as a pseudogene. CDR3 length: 19 amino acids. CDR3 region: CASSFRRIRRTRNTGELFF.

The rearrangement joins TRBV19 to TRBJ2-7; TCRdb lists TRBD1, though no DNA is available to test this call. This CDR3 is built from 13 residues. CDR1 and CDR2 from the germline V gene are LNHDA and SQIVND (reference sequence). CDR3 region: CASSFQGTYEQYF.

The V and J genes are TRBV6-1 and TRBJ2-5; the D call of TRBD2 rests on TCRdb alone, since no DNA is present to check it. Germline CDR1 is MNHNS and CDR2 is SASEGT. The CDR3 has 15 amino acids. This CDR3 is CASSELAGGQETQYF.

The genes are TRBV6-5 and TRBJ2-1; absent DNA, TCRdb's TRBD2 call cannot be checked. Germline lookup yields CDR1 MNHEY and CDR2 SVGAGI. This CDR3 comprises 15 residues. CDR3 residues: CASSFGTSVYNEQFF.

This chain uses TRBV7-6 with TRBJ1-1; with no DNA, the TCRdb D assignment of TRBD1 cannot be verified. The CDR3 length is 15 residues. CDR1 is SGHVS and CDR2 is FNYEAQ in the germline V gene. CDR3 residues: CASGAAQGVNTEAFF.

This clonotype counts as medium-sized (0.01 to 0.1%) by frequency. V gene TRBV20-1 combines with J gene TRBJ2-2; the TCRdb call, TRBD1, lacks DNA for checking. The germline CDR1 and CDR2 sequences are DFQATT and SNEGSKA (reference sequence). The CDR3 extends over 13 amino acids. The CDR3 loop is CSAPQGAGGELFF.

This chain joins TRBV20-1 and TRBJ2-7. CDR3 length: 17 amino acids. Germline V lookup: CDR1 DFQATT, CDR2 SNEGSKA (reference sequence). CDR3 sequence reads: CSARGMMERRSSYEQYF.

This chain uses TRBV27 with TRBJ1-5; TCRdb proposes TRBD1, but this gene call is untestable without DNA. The length of the CDR3 is 15 residues. Germline lookup yields CDR1 MNHEY and CDR2 SMNVEV (reference sequence). CDR3 residues: CASSLSRGSNQPQHF.

The genes are TRBV28 and TRBJ2-6; checking the TCRdb D call of TRBD1 is not possible without DNA. Per the germline V gene, CDR1 is MDHEN and CDR2 is SYDVKM. The CDR3 has 17 residues. The CDR3 loop is CASSLVGAGSGANVLTF. Filled out from reference TRBV28 and TRBJ2-6, the complete variable domain reads DVKVTQSSRYLVKRTGEKVFLECVQDMDHENMFWYRQDPGLGLRLIYFSYDVKMKEKGDIPEGYSVSREKKERFSLILESASTNQTSMYLCASSLVGAGSGANVLTFGAGSRLTVL.

The chain employs TRBV12-3 or TRBV12-4 and TRBJ2-1; TCRdb's D call, TRBD1, is unchecked because there is no DNA. The CDR3 length is 17 residues. The CDR3 region is CASSYPSGIPGYNEQFF.

This rearrangement joins TRBV12-3 or TRBV12-4 to TRBJ2-5; TCRdb designates TRBD1, a call that cannot be tested without DNA. The CDR3 runs 12 residues. The CDR3 protein is CASSPGRETQYF.

This clonotype is large by frequency. The J gene is TRBJ2-2, the V gene TRBV18. The CDR3 extends over 14 amino acids. Looked up from germline, CDR1 is KGHSH and CDR2 is LQKENI. CDR3: CASSPPGDTGELFF.

The chain has TRBV7-9 and TRBJ1-1. Per germline, CDR1 SEHNR and CDR2 FQNEAQ (reference sequence). This CDR3 comprises 12 residues. CDR3 sequence: CASSGLNTEAFF.

The chain joins TRBV20-1 to TRBJ2-2; TCRdb returns TRBD2, unconfirmable since there is no DNA. The CDR3 totals 15 residues. Germline V gene lookup returns CDR1 DFQATT and CDR2 SNEGSKA (reference sequence). The chain's CDR3 is CSATAGTSDTGELFF.